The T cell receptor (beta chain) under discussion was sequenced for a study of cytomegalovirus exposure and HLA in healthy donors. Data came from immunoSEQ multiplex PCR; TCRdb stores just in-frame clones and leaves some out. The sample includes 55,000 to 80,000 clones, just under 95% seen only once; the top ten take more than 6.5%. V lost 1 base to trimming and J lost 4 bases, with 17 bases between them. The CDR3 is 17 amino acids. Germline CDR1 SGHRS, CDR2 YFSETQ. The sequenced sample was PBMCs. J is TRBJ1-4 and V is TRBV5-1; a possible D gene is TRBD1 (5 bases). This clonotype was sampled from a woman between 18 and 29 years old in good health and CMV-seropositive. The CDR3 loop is CASSLWGDGPSNEKLFF. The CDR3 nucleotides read TGCGCCAGCAGCTTGTGGGGGGACGGACCGAGTAATGAAAAACTGTTTTTT.